The following is a T cell receptor beta chain sequence with its context. Germline CDR1 and CDR2: SGHRS and YFSETQ. The CDR3 has 17 amino acids. J was trimmed by 0 bases and V by 3 bases; bases with no gene match: 12. The sample comes from a study of blood T cell repertoires in COVID-19. The overall study: Samples taken during acute and convalescent COVID-19 were collected in the United States, Italy and Spain.

Authors' data handling: Amplifying reference gene primers gave estimates of nucleated cell counts. TCRdb keeps only in-frame clones here, not all; method: immunoSEQ multiplex PCR. D and trimming come from the DNA, and the V and J calls and clone size come from that table. Here the sample spans 100,000 to 120,000 clones, roughly 80% being singletons. The sequence was obtained from a woman aged 40 to 50 with acute or convalescent COVID-19. The V call is TRBV5-1, the J call TRBJ2-7; 7 bases align to TRBD1. Sequencing input: peripheral blood. The CDR3 DNA follows: TGCGCCAGCAGCTCCCAAACGACAGGGCTCTTCTCCTACGAGCAGTACTTC. Its translation: CASSSQTTGLFSYEQYF.